Sequencing of this TCR beta chain was carried out in a study of cytomegalovirus exposure and HLA in healthy donors. Trimming cost V 0 bases and J 2 bases, with 4 bases left between them. There are 13 residues in the CDR3. Germline V gene data show CDR1 as LNHNV and CDR2 as YYDKDF (reference sequence). To note about this clone: Its antigen is unidentified.

In the PCR, 60 Vbeta and 13 Jbeta primers were used. Generated by immunoSEQ multiplex PCR, the TCRdb table keeps only in-frame clones and is missing some. The sample holds over 90,000 clones. Study-wide points: Researchers counted around 150 TCR beta chains as cytomegalovirus-associated.

The chain carries TRBV15 and TRBJ2-5; D is uncertain. This sequence originates from a middle-aged man in good health and CMV-seronegative. Sample: PBMCs. The CDR3 loop is CATSRDLQETQYF. CDR3 sequence (DNA): TGTGCCACCAGCAGAGATCTGCAAGAGACCCAGTACTTC.